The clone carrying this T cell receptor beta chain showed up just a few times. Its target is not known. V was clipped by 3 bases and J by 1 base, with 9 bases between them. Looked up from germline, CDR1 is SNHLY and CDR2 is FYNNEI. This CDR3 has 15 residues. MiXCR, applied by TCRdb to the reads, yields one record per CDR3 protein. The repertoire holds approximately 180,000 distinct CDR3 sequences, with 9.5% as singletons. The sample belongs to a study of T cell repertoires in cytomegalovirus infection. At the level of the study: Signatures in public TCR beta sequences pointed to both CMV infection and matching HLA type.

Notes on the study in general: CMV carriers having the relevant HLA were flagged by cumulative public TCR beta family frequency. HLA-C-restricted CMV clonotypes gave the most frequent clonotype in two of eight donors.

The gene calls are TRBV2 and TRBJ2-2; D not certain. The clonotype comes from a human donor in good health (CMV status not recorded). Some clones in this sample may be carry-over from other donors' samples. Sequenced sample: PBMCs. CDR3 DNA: TGTGCCAGCAGTGATTTCTCCTTGAACACCGGGGAGCTGTTTTTT. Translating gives CASSDFSLNTGELFF.